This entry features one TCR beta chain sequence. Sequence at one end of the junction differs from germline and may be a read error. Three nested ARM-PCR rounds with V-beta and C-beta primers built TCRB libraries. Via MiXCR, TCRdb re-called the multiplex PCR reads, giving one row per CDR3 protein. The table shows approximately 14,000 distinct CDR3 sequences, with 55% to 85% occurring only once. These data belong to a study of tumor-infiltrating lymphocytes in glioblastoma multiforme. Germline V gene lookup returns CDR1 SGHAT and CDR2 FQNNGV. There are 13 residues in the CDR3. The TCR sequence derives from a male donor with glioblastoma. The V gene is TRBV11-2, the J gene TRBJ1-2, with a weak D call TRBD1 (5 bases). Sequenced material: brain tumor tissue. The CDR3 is CVSSQGDWIGYTF. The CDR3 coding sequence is TGTGTCAGCAGCCAAGGGGACTGGATTGGCTACACCTTC.